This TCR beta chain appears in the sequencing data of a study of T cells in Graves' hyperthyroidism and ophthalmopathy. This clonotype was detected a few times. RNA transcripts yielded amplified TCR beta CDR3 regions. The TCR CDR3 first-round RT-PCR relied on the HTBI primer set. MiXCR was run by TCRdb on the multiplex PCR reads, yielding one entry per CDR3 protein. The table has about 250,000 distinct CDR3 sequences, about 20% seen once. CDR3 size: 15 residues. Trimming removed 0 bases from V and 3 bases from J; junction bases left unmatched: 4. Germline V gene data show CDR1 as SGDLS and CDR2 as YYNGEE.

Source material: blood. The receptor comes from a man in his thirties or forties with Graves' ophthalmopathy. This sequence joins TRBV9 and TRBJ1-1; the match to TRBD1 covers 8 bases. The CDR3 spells CASSVVDRVDTEAFF. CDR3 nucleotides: TGTGCCAGCAGCGTAGTGGACAGGGTAGACACTGAAGCTTTCTTT. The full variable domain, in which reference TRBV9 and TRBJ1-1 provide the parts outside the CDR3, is DSGVTQTPKHLITATGQRVTLRCSPRSGDLSVYWYQQSLDQGLQFLIQYYNGEERAKGNILERFSAQQFPDLHSELNLSSLELGDSALYFCASSVVDRVDTEAFFGQGTRLTVV.